Listed here are 3 T cell receptor beta chains from one sample, sequenced in a study of blood T cell repertoires in COVID-19. The repertoire was sequenced with immunoSEQ multiplex PCR; TCRdb's copy has only in-frame clones and lacks some. The sample contains 250,000 to 300,000 clones, about nine tenths of which appear only once. The material sequenced was peripheral blood. The receptors derive from a woman aged 60-75 years with acute or convalescent COVID-19.

The rearrangement uses TRBV24-1 and TRBJ2-7; D is unclear. The CDR3 contains 13 residues. Germline CDR1 and CDR2: KGHDR and SFDVKD. V gave up 8 bases and J gave up 0 bases, with 10 bases separating them. DNA of the CDR3: TGTGCCACCAATCCTGATAGCTCCTACGAGCAGTACTTC. Its translation is CATNPDSSYEQYF.

The gene calls are TRBV29-1 and TRBJ1-1, with TRBD1 identical over 8 bases. The trim removed 6 bases at V and 1 base at J, leaving 7 bases unmatched. The CDR3 runs to 14 residues. Per germline, CDR1 SQVTM and CDR2 ANQGSEA. The CDR3 sequence is CSVRGQSRNTEAFF. The CDR3, as DNA: TGCAGCGTCAGGGGGCAGTCGAGGAACACTGAAGCTTTCTTT. Looking up the rest from reference TRBV29-1 and TRBJ1-1 gives the full variable domain: SAVISQKPSRDICQRGTSLTIQCQVDSQVTMMFWYRQQPGQSLTLIATANQGSEATYESGFVIDKFPISRPNLTFSTLTVSNMSPEDSSIYLCSVRGQSRNTEAFFGQGTRLTVV.

This sequence joins TRBV7-9 and TRBJ1-3; D gene unclear. Germline CDR1 and CDR2: SEHNR and FQNEAQ (reference sequence). This CDR3 comprises 17 residues. Trimming stripped 5 bases from V and 8 bases from J, with 25 bases between. CDR3 sequence: CASSPPDFAGPRDTIYF. In DNA form, the CDR3 reads TGTGCCAGCAGCCCCCCTGACTTCGCAGGACCGAGGGACACCATATATTTT.